The 32 T cell receptor beta chains presented below share a single source sample, sequenced in a study of blood T cell repertoires in COVID-19. The repertoire was sequenced with immunoSEQ multiplex PCR; TCRdb's copy has only in-frame clones and lacks some. The data contain tens of thousands of clones, roughly 91% of them seen just once; the ten biggest clones take up approximately 12%. The sample was peripheral blood. These receptor sequences come from a human donor in a cohort sampled during active COVID-19. The donor label of this sample is uncertain.

V gene TRBV15 combines with J gene TRBJ2-2, with D unclear. The CDR3 consists of 17 residues. Per germline, CDR1 LNHNV and CDR2 YYDKDF (reference sequence). V dropped 0 bases and J dropped 7 bases, with 18 bases sitting between them. The CDR3 DNA is TGTGCCACCAGCAGAGATTGGTTAGAAGTTGGCGGCGGGGAGCTGTTTTTT. It encodes CATSRDWLEVGGGELFF.

CDR3 amino acids: CASSQSLSYSNQPQHF. DNA of the CDR3: TGCGCCAGCAGTCAATCGTTGAGTTATAGCAATCAGCCCCAGCATTTT. J is TRBJ1-5 and V is TRBV23-1, with D hard to call. TRBV23-1 is noted as an ORF with a role that remains uncertain. V was clipped by 0 bases and J by 0 bases, with 9 bases between them. The CDR3 totals 16 residues.

CDR3 DNA: TGTGCCAGCAGTTATGGCAGGGGGCAGGATACGCAGTATTTT. It specifies CASSYGRGQDTQYF. This chain joins TRBV27 and TRBJ2-3; 8 bases are a match to TRBD1. Germline V gene sequence: CDR1 MNHEY, CDR2 SMNVEV (reference sequence). J gave up 6 bases and V 4 bases, and 6 bases lay outside the gene matches. This CDR3 spans 14 amino acids.

This clone appeared a single time. DNA for the CDR3: TGCAGTGCTAGTTGGGCGTCCTACGAGCAGTACTTC. As protein: CSASWASYEQYF. The chain has TRBV20-1 and TRBJ2-7; the D is unclear. The V end lost 3 bases, the J end lost 1 base, and 7 bases lay between the germline ends. Per the germline V gene, CDR1 is DFQATT and CDR2 is SNEGSKA (reference sequence). The CDR3 runs 12 residues.

The chain carries TRBV4-1 and TRBJ1-2, with 10 bases that match TRBD1. Germline values: CDR1 MGHRA, CDR2 YSYEKL. J gave up 8 bases and V 4 bases, and 13 bases lay outside the gene matches. The CDR3 runs to 16 residues. CDR3: CASSLNPGQGPFGYTF. CDR3 in DNA: TGCGCCAGCAGCCTGAACCCGGGACAGGGGCCGTTCGGCTACACCTTC.

V gene TRBV10-3 combines with J gene TRBJ2-3; D gene unclear. The CDR3 contains 15 residues. Deletions cut 6 bases from V and 0 bases from J, with 13 bases between. Germline V lookup: CDR1 ENHRY, CDR2 SYGVKD. Here the CDR3 reads CAISRNSPSTDTQYF. DNA for the CDR3: TGTGCCATCAGCCGCAACAGCCCTAGCACAGATACGCAGTATTTT.

V gene TRBV9 combines with J gene TRBJ2-2; D is possibly TRBD1 (6 bases). CDR1 is SGDLS and CDR2 is YYNGEE in the germline V gene. V shed 0 bases and J shed 5 bases, with 11 bases lying between them. This CDR3 is built from 15 residues. CDR3 amino acids: CASSVGQGWTGELFF. The CDR3 coding sequence is TGTGCCAGCAGCGTAGGGCAGGGGTGGACCGGGGAGCTGTTTTTT.

This rearrangement joins TRBV4-2 to TRBJ2-5; TRBD2 agrees at 14 bases. The CDR3 loop spans 17 amino acids. V shed 4 bases and J 3 bases; nucleotides not matched to a gene: 7. Germline V CDR1 and CDR2: LGHNA, YNFKEQ. The chain's CDR3 is CASSPKTSGGAKETQYF. The CDR3 bases are TGTGCCAGCAGCCCTAAGACTAGCGGGGGGGCCAAAGAGACCCAGTACTTC.

The chain combines TRBV5-5 with TRBJ1-1, with TRBD1 matching 9 bases. J was trimmed by 2 bases and V by 4 bases; bases with no gene match: 6. The CDR3 contains 15 residues. Looked up from germline, CDR1 is SGHKS and CDR2 is YYEKEE (reference sequence). This CDR3 reads CASSMMGQGNTEAFF. The CDR3 nucleotides are TGTGCCAGCAGCATGATGGGACAGGGAAACACTGAAGCTTTCTTT.

J is TRBJ2-5 and V is TRBV4-3; the match to TRBD2 covers 7 bases. V lost 1 base to trimming and J lost 5 bases; unmatched junction nucleotides: 10. The CDR3 spans 16 residues. Germline CDR1 reads LGHNA; CDR2 reads YSLEER. The CDR3, as DNA: TGCGCCAGCAGCCAAGGGGGAGCGGGGAATCGGGAGACCCAGTACTTC. It encodes CASSQGGAGNRETQYF.

As concerns this clone: The junction departs from the called germline gene at one end, perhaps through a read error. This chain connects TRBV19 to TRBJ1-6; 7 bases align to TRBD1. Germline lookup yields CDR1 LNHDA and CDR2 SQIVND (reference sequence). CDR3 length equals 15 residues. The CDR3 reads CASSPNRGYTSPLHF. The CDR3, as DNA: TGTGCCAGTAGCCCCAACAGGGGTTATACTTCACCCCTCCACTTT.

V usage is TRBV4-2 and J usage is TRBJ2-1, with TRBD2 matching over 10 bases. This CDR3 contains 16 residues. Germline CDR1 and CDR2: LGHNA and YNFKEQ. Trimming cost V 0 bases and J 4 bases; bases outside gene matches: 3. CDR3 amino acids: CASSQDVSGGYNEQFF. The CDR3, as DNA: TGTGCCAGCAGCCAAGATGTTAGCGGGGGGTACAATGAGCAGTTCTTC.

This sequence joins TRBV2 and TRBJ2-3; TRBD2 agrees at 12 bases. This CDR3 region has 17 residues. V shed 4 bases, J shed 0 bases, and the junction held 5 bases outside the gene matches. CDR1 and CDR2 from the germline V gene are SNHLY and FYNNEI. Here the CDR3 DNA reads TGTGCCAGCAGTGTACTAGCGGGGGGTACTAGCACAGATACGCAGTATTTT. As protein: CASSVLAGGTSTDTQYF.

The chain uses TRBV7-3 and TRBJ2-2; maybe TRBD1 (7 bases). Trimming cost V 1 base and J 4 bases, with 13 bases left between them. CDR3 size: 16 residues. Germline lookup yields CDR1 SGHTA and CDR2 FQGTGA. CDR3 residues: CASSLRGGQVTGELFF. The CDR3 DNA is TGTGCCAGCAGCTTAAGGGGAGGACAGGTCACCGGGGAGCTGTTTTTT.

The gene calls are TRBV29-1 and TRBJ1-1, with TRBD1 as a possible D gene (6 bases). CDR1 SQVTM and CDR2 ANQGSEA come from the germline V gene. The CDR3 extends over 14 amino acids. Trimming took off 3 bases at V and 5 bases at J, with 16 bases between the two ends. This CDR3 reads CSVDGQGRGTEAFF. The CDR3 DNA is TGCAGCGTTGACGGTCAGGGGCGCGGAACTGAAGCTTTCTTT.

The gene calls are TRBV27 and TRBJ1-2, with D uncertain. In germline, CDR1 is MNHEY, CDR2 SMNVEV (reference sequence). This CDR3 has 14 amino acids. The V end lost 8 bases, the J end lost 4 bases, and 17 bases lay between the germline ends. In nucleotides, the CDR3 is TGTGCCAGCTCAAGGAGCGGGCCAGCCTATGGCTACACCTTC. Translation gives CASSRSGPAYGYTF.

This clone was recorded only once. J is TRBJ2-2 and V is TRBV30, with D possibly being TRBD2 (6 bases). V lost 4 bases, J lost 8 bases, and 14 bases lay in between. CDR1 is GTSNPN, CDR2 SVGIG, per germline (reference sequence). This CDR3 is 13 amino acids long. The CDR3 nucleotides read TGTGCCTGGAATGGGAGGAGATCGGGGGAGCTGTTTTTT. It is translated as CAWNGRRSGELFF.

This chain connects TRBV7-8 to TRBJ2-1; 15 nucleotides align to TRBD2. Germline loops: CDR1 SGHVS, CDR2 FQNEAQ. The CDR3 runs 19 residues. Trimming removed 5 bases from V and 0 bases from J; junction bases left unmatched: 8. DNA for the CDR3: TGTGCCAGCAGCCCTGGGACTAGCGGGGGGCCAAGCTCCTACAATGAGCAGTTCTTC. This encodes CASSPGTSGGPSSYNEQFF. Together with reference TRBV7-8 and TRBJ2-1, the CDR3 gives the full variable domain: GAGVSQSPRYKVAKRGQDVALRCDPISGHVSLFWYQQALGQGPEFLTYFQNEAQLDKSGLPSDRFFAERPEGSVSTLKIQRTQQEDSAVYLCASSPGTSGGPSSYNEQFFGPGTRLTVL.

The count of this clone is one. The chain is built from TRBV9 and TRBJ2-1; D gene uncertain. The V and J ends lost 3 bases and 9 bases respectively, with 10 bases between them. Per germline, CDR1 SGDLS and CDR2 YYNGEE. The CDR3 has 12 amino acids. Written as DNA, the CDR3 is TGTGCCAGCAGCGCGGAGCTGGGTGAGCAGTTCTTC. Protein sequence: CASSAELGEQFF.

The J gene is TRBJ2-4, the V gene TRBV7-2; 9 bases agree with TRBD2. This CDR3 spans 16 amino acids. Germline trimming cut 4 bases from V and 9 bases from J; bases unmatched to any gene: 13. The V gene's germline CDR1 is SGHTA and CDR2 FQGNSA. For the CDR3, the DNA is TGTGCCAGCAGCTCCCCTGGCCTACCTAGCGGGGCCATTCAGTACTTC. It translates to CASSSPGLPSGAIQYF.

The rearrangement links TRBV4-2 to TRBJ1-6; TRBD1 agrees at 7 bases. Germline-derived CDR1 and CDR2 are LGHNA and YNFKEQ. There are 14 residues in the CDR3. V was clipped by 1 base and J by 9 bases; unmatched bases: 3. The CDR3 coding sequence is TGTGCCAGCAGCCAAGGACAGGGCGGTTCACCCCTCCACTTT. This translates into CASSQGQGGSPLHF.

The chain uses TRBV12-3 or TRBV12-4 and TRBJ2-7; D is unresolved. The CDR3 sequence is 11 residues long. The ends were cut back, 6 bases at V and 6 bases at J, with 9 bases in the middle. The CDR3 sequence is CASSSGGEQYF. The CDR3 DNA is TGTGCCAGCAGCTCGGGTGGCGAGCAGTACTTC.

The genes are TRBV5-1 and TRBJ2-2, with D possibly matching TRBD2 (6 bases). The V gene's germline CDR1 is SGHRS and CDR2 YFSETQ. The CDR3 runs to 16 residues. V shed 5 bases and J shed 5 bases, with 19 bases lying between them. CDR3 coding DNA: TGCGCCAGCAGAACTGGGGACTTAATGGGGACCGGGGAGCTGTTTTTT. Amino acids: CASRTGDLMGTGELFF.

This sequence joins TRBV7-9 and TRBJ1-3, with unresolved D. Germline V gives CDR1 SEHNR, CDR2 FQNEAQ (reference sequence). The V end was cut by 8 bases, the J end by 3 bases, with 8 bases between. CDR3 length: 12 amino acids. CDR3 protein: CASGGDGNTIYF. CDR3 DNA sequence: TGTGCCAGCGGAGGCGATGGAAACACCATATATTTT.

This clone was picked up one time. This rearrangement joins TRBV7-5 to TRBJ1-5; the D segment call TRBD1 is taken from the table without a DNA check. TRBV7-5 is a known pseudogene. The length of the CDR3 is 15 residues. The CDR3 region is CAKFPRRDRDQPQHF. In DNA, the CDR3 is TGTGCCAAATTCCCCCGAAGGGACAGGGATCAGCCCCAGCATTTT.

On this clone itself: The junction and the germline gene differ at one end; a read error may be behind it. The CDR3 DNA follows: TGTGCCAGTAGTAAGAGGACTAGCGGGGGGCTTCCAAATGAACAGTTCTTC. Protein: CASSKRTSGGLPNEQFF. V and J are TRBV19 and TRBJ2-1, with 14 bases identical to TRBD2. The length of the CDR3 is 17 residues. CDR1 and CDR2 from the germline V gene are LNHDA and SQIVND (reference sequence).

The rearrangement uses TRBV18 and TRBJ2-3; TRBD2 might be the D (5 bases). Deletions cut 3 bases from V and 0 bases from J, with 10 bases between. Germline V gene lookup returns CDR1 KGHSH and CDR2 LQKENI. The CDR3 consists of 15 residues. Here the CDR3 DNA reads TGTGCCAGCTCACCCCTGAGGGCTAGCACAGATACGCAGTATTTT. It specifies CASSPLRASTDTQYF.

The chain recombines TRBV7-2 with TRBJ1-2; 9 bases line up with TRBD1. This CDR3 is built from 15 residues. Germline CDR1 reads SGHTA; CDR2 reads FQGNSA. V gave up 1 base and J gave up 4 bases; unmatched junction bases: 4. The CDR3 sequence is CASSLGTGQGYGYTF. The CDR3, as DNA: TGTGCCAGCAGCTTAGGAACGGGACAGGGCTATGGCTACACCTTC.

Only a few counts were recorded for this clone. V usage is TRBV6-6 and J usage is TRBJ2-1; 8 nucleotides agree with TRBD2. This CDR3 has 13 residues. The germline gives CDR1 MNHNY, CDR2 SVGAGI (reference sequence). The junction had 8 bases not matched to a gene; V was cut back by 10 bases and J by 6 bases. The CDR3 is CATRPGGGNEQFF. In DNA, the CDR3 is TGTGCCACCCGTCCGGGGGGGGGCAATGAGCAGTTCTTC.

This CDR3 reads CASRKDRRNTEAFF. DNA for the CDR3: TGTGCCAGCAGAAAGGACAGGAGGAACACTGAAGCTTTCTTT. The chain carries TRBV3-1 (or the pseudogene TRBV3-2) and TRBJ1-1; 7 bases match TRBD1. This CDR3 region has 14 residues. Trimming removed 6 bases from V and 1 base from J; junction bases left unmatched: 5. Germline V gene data show CDR1 as LGHDT and CDR2 as YNNKEL (reference sequence).

The chain links TRBV9 to TRBJ1-3, with D possibly matching TRBD1 (5 bases). The V gene's germline CDR1 is SGDLS and CDR2 YYNGEE. V lost 0 bases, J lost 0 bases, and 10 bases lay in between. The CDR3 runs 16 residues. CDR3 coding DNA: TGTGCCAGCAGCGTAGGGGTCAGGGACTCTGGAAACACCATATATTTT. Its translation: CASSVGVRDSGNTIYF.

This chain connects TRBV7-9 to TRBJ1-3; possibly TRBD1 for D (6 bases). CDR3 length: 14 residues. Trimming left V 6 bases short and J 0 bases short, with 9 bases between. The germline CDR1 and CDR2 sequences are SEHNR and FQNEAQ (reference sequence). CDR3 in DNA: TGTGCCAGCAGAACAGGGAGCTCTGGAAACACCATATATTTT. It specifies CASRTGSSGNTIYF.